This is a list of T cell receptor beta chains from one sample in a study of cytomegalovirus exposure and HLA in healthy donors. Using immunoSEQ multiplex PCR, the repertoire was profiled, and TCRdb retains in-frame clones only, with some absent. The sample data list tens of thousands of clones. The sample consisted of PBMCs. These TCRs come from a male donor in good health and CMV-seronegative. Each CDR3 is given with its conserved first and last residue. A D gene is named only where the DNA matches it firmly.

CDR3: CASSYAGTGLYEQYF
DNA: TGTGCCAGCAGTTACGCGGGGACAGGGCTGTACGAGCAGTACTTC
D: TRBD1
V: TRBV6-5
J: TRBJ2-7
length: 15

CDR3: CASGGKYNEQFF
DNA: TGTGCCAGCGGCGGGAAATACAATGAGCAGTTCTTC
D: -
V: TRBV7-9
J: TRBJ2-1
length: 12

CDR3: CASSQVYGEDPTGYTF
DNA: TGCGCCAGCAGCCAAGTATACGGGGAAGATCCGACTGGCTACACCTTC
D: -
V: TRBV4-1
J: TRBJ1-2
length: 16

CDR3: CASSLAGTESYEQYF
DNA: TGTGCCAGCAGCTTAGCGGGCACAGAGTCCTACGAGCAGTACTTC
D: -
V: TRBV7-8
J: TRBJ2-7
length: 15

CDR3: CASSRAGASGNTIYF
DNA: TGTGCCAGCAGTCGAGCAGGGGCCTCTGGAAACACCATATATTTT
D: -
V: TRBV6-5
J: TRBJ1-3
length: 15

CDR3: CASSPPGKMTEAFF
DNA: TGTGCCAGCAGTCCACCGGGTAAGATGACTGAAGCTTTCTTT
D: -
V: TRBV27
J: TRBJ1-1
length: 14

CDR3: CASSLAADRYGYTF
DNA: TGTGCCAGCAGCTTAGCAGCGGACAGATATGGCTACACCTTC
D: -
V: TRBV7-9
J: TRBJ1-2
length: 14

CDR3: CSVEEGATSGVTDTQYF
DNA: TGCAGCGTTGAAGAGGGGGCTACTAGCGGGGTCACAGATACGCAGTATTTT
D: TRBD2
V: TRBV29-1
J: TRBJ2-3
length: 17

CDR3: CASSTGAYEQYF
DNA: TGTGCCAGCAGCACAGGGGCCTACGAGCAGTACTTC
D: TRBD1
V: TRBV27
J: TRBJ2-7
length: 12

CDR3: CASSQPGYSGTEAFF
DNA: TGTGCCAGCTCACAGCCAGGGTATAGTGGCACTGAAGCTTTCTTT
D: -
V: TRBV18
J: TRBJ1-1
length: 15

CDR3: CASSLGRWTDSGNTIYF
DNA: TGTGCCAGCAGCTTAGGTCGTTGGACAGACTCTGGAAACACCATATATTTT
D: -
V: TRBV13
J: TRBJ1-3
length: 17

CDR3: CASSYRWQANQPQHF
DNA: TGTGCCAGCAGTTACCGTTGGCAGGCCAATCAGCCCCAGCATTTT
D: -
V: TRBV6-6
J: TRBJ1-5
length: 15

CDR3: CASSEGRSNQPQHF
DNA: TGTGCCAGCAGTGAGGGCAGGTCCAATCAGCCCCAGCATTTT
D: -
V: TRBV6-1
J: TRBJ1-5
length: 14

CDR3: CASSGVGGQPQHF
DNA: TGTGCCAGCAGTGGAGTGGGGGGTCAGCCCCAGCATTTT
D: -
V: TRBV25-1
J: TRBJ1-5
length: 13

CDR3: CASSLTLGTGEILYEQYF
DNA: TGTGCCAGCAGTTTAACCCTAGGGACAGGGGAGATTCTCTACGAGCAGTACTTC
D: TRBD1
V: TRBV27
J: TRBJ2-7
length: 18

CDR3: CASSPGTASTYEQYF
DNA: TGCGCCAGCAGCCCAGGGACAGCATCGACCTACGAGCAGTACTTC
D: TRBD1
V: TRBV5-1
J: TRBJ2-7
length: 15

CDR3: CASSLGPGQGVRKGYTF
DNA: TGTGCCAGCAGCTTGGGACCGGGACAGGGAGTTAGGAAAGGCTACACCTTC
D: TRBD1
V: TRBV5-6
J: TRBJ1-2
length: 17

CDR3: CASSGAGTGYSPLHF
DNA: TGTGCCAGCAGCGGGGCTGGGACAGGGTATTCACCCCTCCACTTT
D: TRBD1
V: TRBV5-8
J: TRBJ1-6
length: 15

CDR3: CASDRVNSYEQYF
DNA: TGTGCCAGCGACAGGGTAAACTCCTACGAGCAGTACTTC
D: TRBD1
V: TRBV6-1
J: TRBJ2-7
length: 13

CDR3: CASSPGQGAPYEQYF
DNA: TGTGCCAGCAGCCCGGGACAGGGGGCCCCCTACGAGCAGTACTTC
D: TRBD1
V: TRBV7-9
J: TRBJ2-7
length: 15

CDR3: CASSAPDRVSNGYTF
DNA: TGTGCCAGTAGTGCCCCGGACAGGGTGAGCAATGGCTACACCTTC
D: TRBD1
V: TRBV19
J: TRBJ1-2
length: 15

CDR3: CASSATPSSGANVLTF
DNA: TGTGCCAGCAGCGCCACTCCGAGCTCTGGGGCCAACGTCCTGACTTTC
D: -
V: TRBV11-2
J: TRBJ2-6
length: 16

CDR3: CASGGGMEDVGELFF
DNA: TGTGCCAGCGGGGGGGGGATGGAGGACGTCGGGGAGCTGTTTTTT
D: TRBD2
V: TRBV9
J: TRBJ2-2
length: 15

CDR3: CASSEIHRGSNQPQHF
DNA: TGTGCCAGCAGTGAAATACACAGGGGAAGCAATCAGCCCCAGCATTTT
D: TRBD1
V: TRBV6-1
J: TRBJ1-5
length: 16

CDR3: CATGALDSYSGANVLTF
DNA: TGTGCCACCGGGGCCCTGGACAGCTACTCTGGGGCCAACGTCCTGACTTTC
D: -
V: TRBV6-4
J: TRBJ2-6
length: 17

CDR3: CASTPGRGGLETQYF
DNA: TGTGCCAGCACCCCGGGGCGGGGGGGCCTAGAGACCCAGTACTTC
D: TRBD2
V: TRBV9
J: TRBJ2-5
length: 15

CDR3: CSVLQNTEAFF
DNA: TGCAGCGTACTACAGAACACTGAAGCTTTCTTT
D: -
V: TRBV29-1
J: TRBJ1-1
length: 11